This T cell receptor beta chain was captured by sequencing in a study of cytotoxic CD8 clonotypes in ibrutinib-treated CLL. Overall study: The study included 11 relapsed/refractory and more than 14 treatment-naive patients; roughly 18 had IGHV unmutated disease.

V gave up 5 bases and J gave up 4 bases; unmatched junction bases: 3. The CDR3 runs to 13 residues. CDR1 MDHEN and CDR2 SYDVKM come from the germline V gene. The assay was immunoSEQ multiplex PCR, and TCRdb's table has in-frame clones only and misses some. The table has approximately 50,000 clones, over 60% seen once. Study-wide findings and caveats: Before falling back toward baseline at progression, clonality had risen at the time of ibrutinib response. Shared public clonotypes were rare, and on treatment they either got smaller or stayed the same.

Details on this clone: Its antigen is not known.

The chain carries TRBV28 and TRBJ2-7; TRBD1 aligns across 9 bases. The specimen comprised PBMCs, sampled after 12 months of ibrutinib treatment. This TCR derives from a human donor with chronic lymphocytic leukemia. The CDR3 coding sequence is TGTGCCAGCAGTACGGGACAGGGTTACGAGCAGTACTTC. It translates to CASSTGQGYEQYF.